The 20 T cell receptor beta chains given below trace back to one sample, sequenced in a study of T cells in Graves' hyperthyroidism and ophthalmopathy. Amplification of TCR beta CDR3 regions was performed using RNA transcripts as template. In the first-round RT-PCR of the TCR CDR3, the HTBI primer set was used. TCRdb ran MiXCR on the multiplex PCR reads and lists one entry per CDR3 protein. The repertoire holds a few hundred thousand distinct CDR3 sequences, less than 15% seen once, with less than 25% in the top ten. Sequencing was carried out using blood. The receptors shown here come from a man aged 30-40 years with Graves' hyperthyroidism that later progressed to Graves' ophthalmopathy.

This clonotype was picked up a small number of times. The chain employs TRBV30 and TRBJ2-6; 9 nucleotides match TRBD1. Germline V gene lookup returns CDR1 GTSNPN and CDR2 SVGIG (reference sequence). Losses at the gene ends were 2 bases for V and 9 bases for J; bases not matched to a gene: 8. CDR3 length equals 15 residues. The CDR3 loop is CAWSRGHRGLNVLTF. The CDR3 DNA reads TGTGCCTGGAGTCGAGGCCACAGGGGGCTCAACGTCCTGACTTTC.

The chain carries TRBV5-1 and TRBJ2-3, with D possibly called TRBD1 or TRBD2 (5 bases each). V shed 8 bases and J shed 2 bases, with 24 bases lying between them. This CDR3 contains 17 residues. Per the germline V gene, CDR1 is SGHRS and CDR2 is YFSETQ. In DNA form, the CDR3 reads TGCGCCAGACCCGACGGGGACCCTCGAGAAGTCACAGATACGCAGTATTTT. This gives the protein CARPDGDPREVTDTQYF. The whole variable domain, filled in from reference TRBV5-1 and TRBJ2-3, reads KAGVTQTPRYLIKTRGQQVTLSCSPISGHRSVSWYQQTPGQGLQFLFEYFSETQRNKGNFPGRFSGRQFSNSRSEMNVSTLELGDSALYLCARPDGDPREVTDTQYFGPGTRLTVL.

This clonotype was counted many times. The chain has TRBV28 and TRBJ1-6; D not resolved. This CDR3 region has 14 residues. Germline CDR1 reads MDHEN; CDR2 reads SYDVKM. Trimming pared 11 bases from V and 7 bases from J, leaving 18 bases between. The CDR3 loop is CAAPGGGPNSPLHF. The CDR3 DNA reads as TGTGCCGCCCCGGGTGGTGGGCCCAATTCACCCCTCCACTTT.

V gene TRBV3-1 combines with J gene TRBJ1-2, with 9 bases lining up with TRBD1. The germline V gene encodes CDR1 LGHDT and CDR2 YNNKEL (reference sequence). V trimming: 1 base; J trimming: 4 bases; junction bases outside the gene matches: 4. The CDR3 has 15 amino acids. The CDR3: CASSQADRGGYGYTF. The CDR3 DNA reads as TGTGCCAGCAGCCAAGCGGACAGGGGAGGCTATGGCTACACCTTC.

This clonotype came up many times. CDR3 sequence reads: CASSVAGRQETQYF. The CDR3 DNA is TGTGCCAGCAGCGTAGCGGGGAGACAAGAGACCCAGTACTTC. The gene calls are TRBV9 and TRBJ2-5; the D gene is possibly TRBD2 (5 bases). The CDR3 runs 14 residues. The V and J ends lost 0 bases and 2 bases respectively, with 8 bases between them. Per germline, CDR1 SGDLS and CDR2 YYNGEE. Based on the CDR3 plus reference TRBV9 and TRBJ2-5, the full variable domain is DSGVTQTPKHLITATGQRVTLRCSPRSGDLSVYWYQQSLDQGLQFLIQYYNGEERAKGNILERFSAQQFPDLHSELNLSSLELGDSALYFCASSVAGRQETQYFGPGTRLLVL.

This clonotype was detected many times. The chain recombines TRBV7-2 with TRBJ2-2; no definite D call. The CDR3 has 15 amino acids. Trimming cost V 3 bases and J 0 bases, with 8 bases left between them. Germline assignment: CDR1 SGHTA and CDR2 FQGNSA. CDR3 in amino acids: CASSFGHSNTGELFF. CDR3 nucleotides: TGTGCCAGCAGCTTTGGGCATTCGAACACCGGGGAGCTGTTTTTT.

At least ten counts were recorded for this clonotype. The chain links TRBV6-1 to TRBJ1-4; D may be TRBD1 (5 bases). Germline CDR1 is MNHNS and CDR2 is SASEGT. This CDR3 comprises 14 residues. Trimming pared 6 bases from V and 0 bases from J, leaving 8 bases between. Here the CDR3 DNA reads TGTGCCAGCAGAAAGACAGCAACTAATGAAAAACTGTTTTTT. Translation gives CASRKTATNEKLFF.

This clonotype has a count of ten or more. V is TRBV28 and J is TRBJ1-1; weak D call: TRBD1 (5 bases). Germline-derived CDR1 and CDR2 are MDHEN and SYDVKM. V was pared by 2 bases and J by 10 bases, with 8 bases between. The CDR3 has 11 residues. CDR3 bases: TGTGCCAGCAGTTTAGGGACGAGAGCTTTCTTT. It codes for CASSLGTRAFF.

This clonotype was counted at least ten times. The rearrangement uses TRBV11-2 and TRBJ2-7, with D tentatively TRBD1 (6 bases). This CDR3 spans 17 amino acids. Germline CDR1 SGHAT, CDR2 FQNNGV. V was clipped by 2 bases and J by 0 bases, with 17 bases between them. CDR3: CASSLSWGRIRSYEQYF. CDR3 bases: TGTGCCAGCAGCTTATCCTGGGGGCGGATTCGCTCCTACGAGCAGTACTTC.

This clonotype was recorded many times. The chain uses TRBV9 and TRBJ1-2; possibly TRBD1 for D (5 bases). The V and J ends lost 2 bases and 2 bases respectively, with 10 bases between them. Germline-derived CDR1 and CDR2 are SGDLS and YYNGEE. The CDR3 is 14 residues long. Here the CDR3 reads CASSVSGGNYGYTF. The CDR3 bases are TGTGCCAGCAGCGTGAGTGGGGGGAACTATGGCTACACCTTC.

This clonotype has more than one count but fewer than ten. The V gene is TRBV24-1, the J gene TRBJ2-2; weak D call: TRBD2 (5 bases). The CDR3 is made up of 16 amino acids. V was cut by 2 bases and J by 3 bases, with 12 bases left in between. In germline, CDR1 is KGHDR, CDR2 SFDVKD. The CDR3 DNA reads TGTGCCACCAGTGATTCCGGGGAAGCGGACACCGGGGAGCTGTTTTTT. Protein: CATSDSGEADTGELFF.

The chain recombines TRBV30 with TRBJ1-2, with D perhaps matching TRBD1 (5 bases). V lost 5 bases and J 3 bases, leaving 13 bases between the germline ends. The CDR3 is made up of 13 amino acids. In germline, CDR1 is GTSNPN, CDR2 SVGIG (reference sequence). CDR3 in DNA: TGTGCCTGGCACAGGTTAAGGGACTATGGCTACACCTTC. Translating it yields CAWHRLRDYGYTF. The whole variable domain, filled in from reference TRBV30 and TRBJ1-2, reads SQTIHQWPATLVQPVGSPLSLECTVEGTSNPNLYWYRQAAGRGLQLLFYSVGIGQISSEVPQNLSASRPQDRQFILSSKKLLLSDSGFYLCAWHRLRDYGYTFGSGTRLTVV.

This clonotype was seen at least ten times. This chain joins TRBV7-9 and TRBJ2-7, with no clear D. Trimming took off 0 bases at V and 2 bases at J, with 5 bases between the two ends. Germline V gene lookup returns CDR1 SEHNR and CDR2 FQNEAQ (reference sequence). The CDR3 contains 13 residues. Here the CDR3 DNA reads TGTGCCAGCAGCTTAGCTGACACCTACGAGCAGTACTTC. It yields the protein CASSLADTYEQYF.

In its sample, this clonotype was seen a few times. The V call is TRBV7-8, the J call TRBJ2-3; D remains ambiguous. CDR1 and CDR2 (germline): SGHVS, FQNEAQ. The germline V and J ends were trimmed by 4 bases and 3 bases, with 8 bases remaining between them. The CDR3 is 13 residues long. CDR3 DNA: TGTGCCAGCAGCTCCGACTGGACAGATACGCAGTATTTT. This encodes CASSSDWTDTQYF.

This clonotype was detected only a few times. The V gene is TRBV29-1, the J gene TRBJ2-5, with 7 bases that match TRBD2. The CDR3 sequence is 14 residues long. Germline assignment: CDR1 SQVTM and CDR2 ANQGSEA. The J segment lost 0 bases and the V segment lost 3 bases, leaving 4 bases of the junction unmatched. CDR3 loop: CSVEWGGDQETQYF. The CDR3 DNA reads as TGCAGCGTTGAGTGGGGGGGGGACCAAGAGACCCAGTACTTC. Drawing the rest from reference TRBV29-1 and TRBJ2-5, the complete variable domain is SAVISQKPSRDICQRGTSLTIQCQVDSQVTMMFWYRQQPGQSLTLIATANQGSEATYESGFVIDKFPISRPNLTFSTLTVSNMSPEDSSIYLCSVEWGGDQETQYFGPGTRLLVL.

This clonotype was seen many times. This chain links TRBV6-1 with TRBJ2-3; TRBD2 agrees at 9 bases. From germline, CDR1 is MNHNS and CDR2 SASEGT. This CDR3 is built from 14 residues. Trimming at V came to 10 bases and at J to 2 bases, leaving 7 bases not matched to a gene. CDR3 sequence (DNA): TGTGCCACCTCCCTAGCGGGGCCCACAGATACGCAGTATTTT. Its translation is CATSLAGPTDTQYF.

The chain employs TRBV18 and TRBJ1-6, with 12 bases fitting TRBD1. Germline trimming cut 5 bases from V and 6 bases from J; bases unmatched to any gene: 5. CDR3 length equals 16 residues. The germline V gene has CDR1 KGHSH and CDR2 LQKENI. As DNA, the CDR3 is TGTGCCAGCTCAAGGGGACAGGGGGCCTCTAATTCACCCCTCCACTTT. It is translated as CASSRGQGASNSPLHF. Together with reference TRBV18 and TRBJ1-6, the CDR3 gives the full variable domain: NAGVMQNPRHLVRRRGQEARLRCSPMKGHSHVYWYRQLPEEGLKFMVYLQKENIIDESGMPKERFSAEFPKEGPSILRIQQVVRGDSAAYFCASSRGQGASNSPLHFGNGTRLTVT.

Comments on this clonotype: This may be a read error, as it is one base from a much larger clone. CDR3 sequence (DNA): TGTGTCAGCAGTGAGGGCCTAGTCAGAGAAAAACTGTTTTTT. Amino acids: CVSSEGLVREKLFF. This chain joins TRBV6-1 and TRBJ1-4; D not resolved. The CDR3 sequence is 14 residues long. Germline assignment: CDR1 MNHNS and CDR2 SASEGT.

This clonotype turned up a few times. V usage is TRBV20-1 and J usage is TRBJ1-2; D may be TRBD1 (6 bases). The CDR3 totals 12 residues. The germline V gene encodes CDR1 DFQATT and CDR2 SNEGSKA (reference sequence). In nucleotides, the CDR3 is TGCAGACTCGGGACAATGAGCGCTGGCTACACCTTC. Its translation: CRLGTMSAGYTF.

This clonotype was detected only a few times. This chain uses TRBV18 with TRBJ1-1; 9 bases agree with TRBD1. The trim removed 6 bases at V and 3 bases at J, leaving 5 bases unmatched. The germline V gene encodes CDR1 KGHSH and CDR2 LQKENI. The CDR3 spans 14 residues. CDR3 residues: CASSGQGGDTEAFF. Here the CDR3 DNA reads TGTGCCAGCTCGGGACAGGGAGGCGACACTGAAGCTTTCTTT. The entire variable domain, with the rest obtained from reference TRBV18 and TRBJ1-1, is as follows: NAGVMQNPRHLVRRRGQEARLRCSPMKGHSHVYWYRQLPEEGLKFMVYLQKENIIDESGMPKERFSAEFPKEGPSILRIQQVVRGDSAAYFCASSGQGGDTEAFFGQGTRLTVV.